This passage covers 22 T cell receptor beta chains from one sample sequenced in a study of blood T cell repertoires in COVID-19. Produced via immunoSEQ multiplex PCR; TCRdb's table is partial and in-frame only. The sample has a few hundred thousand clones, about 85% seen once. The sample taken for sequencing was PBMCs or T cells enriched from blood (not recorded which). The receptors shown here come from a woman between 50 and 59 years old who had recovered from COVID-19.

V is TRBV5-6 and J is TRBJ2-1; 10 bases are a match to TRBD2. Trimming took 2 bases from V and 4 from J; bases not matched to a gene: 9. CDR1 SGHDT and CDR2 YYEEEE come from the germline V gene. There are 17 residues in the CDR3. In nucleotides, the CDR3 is TGTGCCAGCAGCTTTACTCCGAGCGGGAGGGATTACAATGAGCAGTTCTTC. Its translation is CASSFTPSGRDYNEQFF.

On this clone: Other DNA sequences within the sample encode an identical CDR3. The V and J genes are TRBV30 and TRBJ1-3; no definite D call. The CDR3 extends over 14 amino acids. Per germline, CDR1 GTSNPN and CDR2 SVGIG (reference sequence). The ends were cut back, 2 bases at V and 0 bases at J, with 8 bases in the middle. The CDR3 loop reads CAWSPGSSGNTIYF. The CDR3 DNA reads TGTGCCTGGAGTCCCGGGAGCTCTGGAAACACCATATATTTT.

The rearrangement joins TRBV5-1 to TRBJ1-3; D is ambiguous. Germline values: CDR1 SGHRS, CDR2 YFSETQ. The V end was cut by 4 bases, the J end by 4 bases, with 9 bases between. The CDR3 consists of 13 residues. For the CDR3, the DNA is TGCGCCAGCAGCCTGGGCCGGGGAAACACCATATATTTT. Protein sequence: CASSLGRGNTIYF.

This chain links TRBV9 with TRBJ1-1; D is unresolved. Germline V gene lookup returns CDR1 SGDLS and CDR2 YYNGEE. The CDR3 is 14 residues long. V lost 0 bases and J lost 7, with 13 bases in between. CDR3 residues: CASSVGGMHGEAFF. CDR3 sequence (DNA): TGTGCCAGCAGCGTAGGCGGGATGCACGGTGAAGCTTTCTTT.

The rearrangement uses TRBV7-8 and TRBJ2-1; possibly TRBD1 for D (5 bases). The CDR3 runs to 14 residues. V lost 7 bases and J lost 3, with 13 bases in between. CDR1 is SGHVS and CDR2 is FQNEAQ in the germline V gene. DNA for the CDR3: TGTGCCAGCACTGAACAGGCCCGCTACAATGAGCAGTTCTTC. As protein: CASTEQARYNEQFF.

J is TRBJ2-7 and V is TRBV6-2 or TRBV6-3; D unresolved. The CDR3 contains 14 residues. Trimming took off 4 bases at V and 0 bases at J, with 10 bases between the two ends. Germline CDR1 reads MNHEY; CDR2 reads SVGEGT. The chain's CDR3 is CASSWQELSYEQYF. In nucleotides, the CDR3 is TGTGCCAGCAGTTGGCAGGAACTCTCCTACGAGCAGTACTTC.

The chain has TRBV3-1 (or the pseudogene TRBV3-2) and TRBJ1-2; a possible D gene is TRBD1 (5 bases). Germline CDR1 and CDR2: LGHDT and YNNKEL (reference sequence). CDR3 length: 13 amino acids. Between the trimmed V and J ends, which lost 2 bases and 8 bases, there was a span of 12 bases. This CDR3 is CASSQSREGGYTF. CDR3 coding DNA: TGTGCCAGCAGCCAATCCAGGGAGGGGGGCTACACCTTC.

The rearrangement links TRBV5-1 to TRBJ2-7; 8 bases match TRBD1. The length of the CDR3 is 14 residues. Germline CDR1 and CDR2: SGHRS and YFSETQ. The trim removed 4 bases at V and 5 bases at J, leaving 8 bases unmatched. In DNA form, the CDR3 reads TGCGCCAGCAGCGCCGACAGGGGTTCTGACGAGCAGTACTTC. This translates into CASSADRGSDEQYF. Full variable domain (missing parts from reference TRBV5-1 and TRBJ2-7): KAGVTQTPRYLIKTRGQQVTLSCSPISGHRSVSWYQQTPGQGLQFLFEYFSETQRNKGNFPGRFSGRQFSNSRSEMNVSTLELGDSALYLCASSADRGSDEQYFGPGTRLTVT.

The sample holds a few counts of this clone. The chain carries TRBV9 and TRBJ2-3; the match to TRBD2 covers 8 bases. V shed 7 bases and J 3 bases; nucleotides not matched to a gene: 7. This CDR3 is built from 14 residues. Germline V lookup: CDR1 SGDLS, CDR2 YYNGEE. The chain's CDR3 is CASGIAGLTDTQYF. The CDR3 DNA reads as TGTGCCAGCGGTATAGCGGGGCTAACAGATACGCAGTATTTT.

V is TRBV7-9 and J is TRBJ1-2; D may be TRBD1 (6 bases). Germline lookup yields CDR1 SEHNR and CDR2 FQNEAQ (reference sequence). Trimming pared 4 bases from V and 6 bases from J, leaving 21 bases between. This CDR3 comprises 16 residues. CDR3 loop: CASSSGIQGMMDGYTF. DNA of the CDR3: TGTGCCAGCAGCTCGGGGATACAGGGAATGATGGATGGCTACACCTTC.

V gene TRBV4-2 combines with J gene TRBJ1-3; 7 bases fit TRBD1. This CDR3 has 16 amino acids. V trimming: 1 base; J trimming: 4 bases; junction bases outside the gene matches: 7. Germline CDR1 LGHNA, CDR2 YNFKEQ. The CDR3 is CASSQGSGGNGNTIYF. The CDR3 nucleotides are TGTGCCAGCAGCCAAGGGTCAGGGGGGAACGGAAACACCATATATTTT.

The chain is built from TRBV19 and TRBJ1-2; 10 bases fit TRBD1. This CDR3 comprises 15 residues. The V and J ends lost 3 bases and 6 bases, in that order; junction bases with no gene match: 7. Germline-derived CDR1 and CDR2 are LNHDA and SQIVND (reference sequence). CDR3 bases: TGTGCCAGTAGTATCGTGACAGGGGGCGGCCATGGCTACACCTTC. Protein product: CASSIVTGGGHGYTF.

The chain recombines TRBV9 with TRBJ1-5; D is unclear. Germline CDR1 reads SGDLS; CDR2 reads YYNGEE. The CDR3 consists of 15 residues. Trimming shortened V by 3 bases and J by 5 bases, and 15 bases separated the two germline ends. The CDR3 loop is CASSAEGRKDQPQHF. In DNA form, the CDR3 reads TGTGCCAGCAGCGCCGAAGGGAGAAAAGATCAGCCCCAGCATTTT.

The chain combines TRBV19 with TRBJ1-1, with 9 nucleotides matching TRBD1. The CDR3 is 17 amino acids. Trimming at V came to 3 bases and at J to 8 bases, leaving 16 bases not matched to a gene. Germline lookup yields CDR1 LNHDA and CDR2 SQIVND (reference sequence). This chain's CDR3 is CASSIRGPGQGSPEAFF. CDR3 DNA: TGTGCCAGTAGTATTAGGGGACCCGGACAGGGGTCCCCGGAAGCTTTCTTT.

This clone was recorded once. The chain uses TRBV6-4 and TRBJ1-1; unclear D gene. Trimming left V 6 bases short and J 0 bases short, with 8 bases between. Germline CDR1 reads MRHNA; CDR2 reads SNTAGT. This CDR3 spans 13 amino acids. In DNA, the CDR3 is TGTGCCAGCAGCTCAAACATGAACACTGAAGCTTTCTTT. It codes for CASSSNMNTEAFF.

In nucleotides, the CDR3 is TGCAGTGCTAGAGACGCGGGGAACTGGTATTTT. Its translation: CSARDAGNWYF. This chain joins TRBV20-1 and TRBJ2-3; D is possibly TRBD2 (6 bases). Trimming shortened V by 0 bases and J by 14 bases, and 12 bases separated the two germline ends. There are 11 residues in the CDR3. CDR1 and CDR2 (germline): DFQATT, SNEGSKA (reference sequence).

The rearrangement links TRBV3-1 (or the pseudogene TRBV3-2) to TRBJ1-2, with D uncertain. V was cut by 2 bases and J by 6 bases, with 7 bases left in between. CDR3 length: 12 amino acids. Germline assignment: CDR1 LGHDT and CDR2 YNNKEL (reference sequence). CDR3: CASSQSGNGYTF. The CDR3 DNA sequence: TGTGCCAGCAGCCAATCGGGGAATGGCTACACCTTC.

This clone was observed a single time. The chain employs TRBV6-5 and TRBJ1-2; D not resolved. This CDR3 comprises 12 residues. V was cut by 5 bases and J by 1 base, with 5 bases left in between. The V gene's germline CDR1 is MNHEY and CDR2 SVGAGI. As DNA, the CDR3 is TGTGCCAGCAGTCAGATTAACTATGGCTACACCTTC. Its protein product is CASSQINYGYTF.

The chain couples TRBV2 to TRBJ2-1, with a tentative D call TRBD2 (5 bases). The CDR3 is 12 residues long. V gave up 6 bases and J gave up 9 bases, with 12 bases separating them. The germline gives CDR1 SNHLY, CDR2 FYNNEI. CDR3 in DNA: TGTGCCAGCAGCCCTTCCGGAGGTGAGCAGTTCTTC. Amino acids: CASSPSGGEQFF. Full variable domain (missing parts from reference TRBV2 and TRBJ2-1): EPEVTQTPSHQVTQMGQEVILRCVPISNHLYFYWYRQILGQKVEFLVSFYNNEISEKSEIFDDQFSVERPDGSNFTLKIRSTKLEDSAMYFCASSPSGGEQFFGPGTRLTVL.

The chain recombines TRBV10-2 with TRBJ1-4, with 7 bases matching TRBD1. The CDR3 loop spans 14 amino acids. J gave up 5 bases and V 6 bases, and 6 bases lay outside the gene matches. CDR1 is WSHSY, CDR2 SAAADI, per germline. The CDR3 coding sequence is TGCGCCAGCAGCCGGGGACAGTTGAATGAAAAACTGTTTTTT. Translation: CASSRGQLNEKLFF.

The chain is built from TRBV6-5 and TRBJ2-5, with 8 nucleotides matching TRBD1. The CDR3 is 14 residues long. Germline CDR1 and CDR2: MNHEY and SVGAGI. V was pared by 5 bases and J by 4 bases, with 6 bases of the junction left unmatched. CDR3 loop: CASSLTGVGETQYF. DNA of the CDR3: TGTGCCAGCAGTCTGACAGGGGTAGGAGAGACCCAGTACTTC.

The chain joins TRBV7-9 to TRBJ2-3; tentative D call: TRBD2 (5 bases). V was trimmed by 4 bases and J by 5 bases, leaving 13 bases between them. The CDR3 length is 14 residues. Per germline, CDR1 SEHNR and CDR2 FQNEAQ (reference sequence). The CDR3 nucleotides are TGTGCCAGCAGCTCTCGGGGTTTAGGAGATACGCAGTATTTT. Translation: CASSSRGLGDTQYF.